The clone carrying this T cell receptor (beta chain) showed up just a few times. These data are taken from a study of human T cells and chemical hapten exposure. MiXCR was run by TCRdb on the RACE reads, yielding one entry per CDR3 protein. The sample shows about 300,000 distinct CDR3 sequences, 5.5% of them seen only once. Time point given: pre-sensitization, week 0. As for treatment: therapeutic diphenylcyclopropenone sensitization with weekly scalp DPC. Sequencing used whole blood, obtained in connection with sensitization to the hapten diphenylcyclopropenone (DPC). This receptor was obtained from a woman between 18 and 30 years old with alopecia areata. Some clones in this sample may be carry-over from other donors' samples.

CDR3 nucleotide sequence: TGTGCCAGCAGCCAAAGGGGACTGTTCTATGGCTACACCTTC. Protein: CASSQRGLFYGYTF. The chain joins TRBV3-1 to TRBJ1-2; the D gene is possibly TRBD1 (5 bases). V gave up 2 bases and J gave up 4 bases, with 11 bases separating them. The CDR3 sequence is 14 residues long. Per the germline V gene, CDR1 is LGHDT and CDR2 is YNNKEL (reference sequence).